The 17 T cell receptor beta chains given below trace back to one sample, sequenced in a study of blood T cell repertoires in COVID-19. The protocol was immunoSEQ multiplex PCR, while the TCRdb copy is restricted to in-frame clones and leaves out a portion. The sample records over 50,000 clones, about 86% being singletons. The sequenced sample consisted of peripheral blood. Every receptor here comes from a man between 65 and 79 years old with active COVID-19.

The sample holds one count of this clone. V is TRBV9 and J is TRBJ2-7; 7 bases agree with TRBD1. CDR3 length: 14 residues. J gave up 4 bases and V 0 bases, and 4 bases lay outside the gene matches. Germline V gene sequence: CDR1 SGDLS, CDR2 YYNGEE. Here the CDR3 DNA reads TGTGCCAGCAGCGTAGCTGGGACAGATTACGAGCAGTACTTC. This encodes CASSVAGTDYEQYF.

V is TRBV2 and J is TRBJ2-5; 7 bases are shared with TRBD2. The CDR3 runs to 13 residues. With 6 bases clipped from V and 7 bases from J, the junction kept 8 bases outside the gene matches. Looked up from germline, CDR1 is SNHLY and CDR2 is FYNNEI. CDR3 in amino acids: CASSKGLVVTQYF. Written as DNA, the CDR3 is TGTGCCAGCAGCAAAGGACTAGTTGTGACCCAGTACTTC.

This sequence joins TRBV7-2 and TRBJ1-5; D is unresolved. Germline V gene lookup returns CDR1 SGHTA and CDR2 FQGNSA. This CDR3 spans 14 amino acids. With 2 bases removed from V and 3 bases from J, the gap between germline ends came to 8 bases. The CDR3 reads CASSLLGYNQPQHF. CDR3 nucleotide sequence: TGTGCCAGCAGCTTACTGGGCTACAATCAGCCCCAGCATTTT. The whole variable domain, filled in from reference TRBV7-2 and TRBJ1-5, reads GAGVSQSPSNKVTEKGKDVELRCDPISGHTALYWYRQSLGQGLEFLIYFQGNSAPDKSGLPSDRFSAERTGGSVSTLTIQRTQQEDSAVYLCASSLLGYNQPQHFGDGTRLSIL.

This chain joins TRBV4-2 and TRBJ2-2, with TRBD2 matching over 12 bases. The length of the CDR3 is 17 residues. J gave up 9 bases and V 0 bases, and 8 bases lay outside the gene matches. CDR1 and CDR2 from the germline V gene are LGHNA and YNFKEQ. The CDR3 region is CASSQDGLAGGRRELFF. CDR3 nucleotide sequence: TGTGCCAGCAGCCAAGATGGCCTAGCGGGGGGGCGGCGGGAGCTGTTTTTT.

The CDR3 spells CASSPRVSIYGYTF. In DNA, the CDR3 is TGTGCCAGCAGCCCCCGGGTCTCTATCTATGGCTACACCTTC. The J gene is TRBJ1-2, the V gene TRBV5-6, with unresolved D. This CDR3 comprises 14 residues. Germline values: CDR1 SGHDT, CDR2 YYEEEE. The V end lost 4 bases, the J end lost 4 bases, and 14 bases lay between the germline ends. Drawing the rest from reference TRBV5-6 and TRBJ1-2, the complete variable domain is DAGVTQSPTHLIKTRGQQVTLRCSPKSGHDTVSWYQQALGQGPQFIFQYYEEEERQRGNFPDRFSGHQFPNYSSELNVNALLLGDSALYLCASSPRVSIYGYTFGSGTRLTVV.

This clone was detected only once. DNA for the CDR3: TGTGCCAGCACAGCTAGCGGGGGGGGCCCAGATACGCAGTATTTT. This sequence encodes CASTASGGGPDTQYF. This rearrangement joins TRBV25-1 to TRBJ2-3, with 12 bases fitting TRBD2. CDR3 length: 15 residues. The ends lost 7 bases at V and 4 bases at J; junction bases unmatched: 6. Germline V gene sequence: CDR1 MGHDK, CDR2 SYGVNS.

This clone was seen only a few times. The genes are TRBV10-3 and TRBJ2-7; maybe TRBD1 (6 bases). Per germline, CDR1 ENHRY and CDR2 SYGVKD. There are 13 residues in the CDR3. The V end was cut by 2 bases, the J end by 2 bases, with 7 bases between. In DNA, the CDR3 is TGTGCCATCAGTGAGGGGACACCCTACGAGCAGTACTTC. Protein sequence: CAISEGTPYEQYF.

The chain is built from TRBV4-1 and TRBJ2-5, with 8 bases lining up with TRBD2. V trimming: 5 bases; J trimming: 4 bases; junction bases outside the gene matches: 27. The V gene's germline CDR1 is MGHRA and CDR2 YSYEKL. The CDR3 sequence is 21 residues long. The CDR3: CASSGTGQPGLEGPGVETQYF. CDR3 DNA: TGCGCCAGCAGCGGCACGGGACAACCGGGACTAGAGGGGCCCGGGGTAGAGACCCAGTACTTC.

The rearrangement links TRBV7-6 to TRBJ1-3; TRBD1 matches 7 bases. The J segment lost 2 bases and the V segment lost 5 bases, leaving 9 bases of the junction unmatched. Germline values: CDR1 SGHVS, CDR2 FNYEAQ. The CDR3 is 16 residues long. CDR3 amino acids: CASSPVTGQTGNTIYF. CDR3 DNA: TGTGCCAGCAGCCCGGTAACGGGACAGACTGGAAACACCATATATTTT.

This chain connects TRBV21-1 to TRBJ2-7; no check of the table's D call, TRBD1, against the DNA was made. TRBV21-1 is reported as a pseudogene. The CDR3 covers 18 residues. The CDR3 nucleotides are TGTGCCAGCAGCAAAGTGTGGTTGACAGGGTACGGCGGTGTCGAGCAGTACTTC. Protein product: CASSKVWLTGYGGVEQYF.

This chain uses TRBV2 with TRBJ1-4; 11 bases match TRBD1. V was clipped by 6 bases and J by 2 bases; unmatched bases: 8. This CDR3 spans 17 amino acids. Germline CDR1 SNHLY, CDR2 FYNNEI. The CDR3 DNA reads TGTGCCAGCAGCGCCGGGACAGGGGGTGCGACTAATGAAAAACTGTTTTTT. As protein: CASSAGTGGATNEKLFF.

This sequence joins TRBV5-1 and TRBJ1-3; 9 nucleotides align to TRBD1. Trimming cost V 4 bases and J 2 bases; bases outside gene matches: 7. Germline CDR1 and CDR2: SGHRS and YFSETQ. The CDR3 runs 16 residues. CDR3: CASSPGQGKTGNTIYF. The DNA of the CDR3 is TGCGCCAGCAGCCCAGGACAGGGGAAGACTGGAAACACCATATATTTT. Together with reference TRBV5-1 and TRBJ1-3, the CDR3 gives the full variable domain: KAGVTQTPRYLIKTRGQQVTLSCSPISGHRSVSWYQQTPGQGLQFLFEYFSETQRNKGNFPGRFSGRQFSNSRSEMNVSTLELGDSALYLCASSPGQGKTGNTIYFGEGSWLTVV.

This chain connects TRBV6-2 or TRBV6-3 to TRBJ2-1, with 13 bases lining up with TRBD2. In germline, CDR1 is MNHEY, CDR2 SVGEGT. The CDR3 sequence is 15 residues long. V was pared by 6 bases and J by 4 bases, with 3 bases of the junction left unmatched. CDR3 protein: CASSGLAGAYNEQFF. Here the CDR3 DNA reads TGTGCCAGCAGCGGACTAGCGGGGGCATACAATGAGCAGTTCTTC.

The rearrangement links TRBV12-3 or TRBV12-4 to TRBJ1-2, with 7 nucleotides matching TRBD1. Trimming at V came to 4 bases and at J to 4 bases, leaving 3 bases not matched to a gene. The CDR3 has 13 amino acids. The CDR3 loop is CASSSDRVYGYTF. The CDR3 DNA follows: TGTGCCAGCAGTTCCGACAGGGTCTATGGCTACACCTTC.

V and J are TRBV19 and TRBJ1-1; TRBD1 agrees at 10 bases. After removal of 2 bases from V and 2 bases from J, the junction contained 8 bases not matched to a gene. CDR3 length equals 17 residues. Germline CDR1 LNHDA, CDR2 SQIVND (reference sequence). CDR3 nucleotides: TGTGCCAGTAGTATAAGGGGACAGGGGCCGACTAACACTGAAGCTTTCTTT. Its protein is CASSIRGQGPTNTEAFF.

The J gene is TRBJ1-1, the V gene TRBV6-2 or TRBV6-3, with 8 bases identical to TRBD1. CDR1 MNHEY and CDR2 SVGEGT come from the germline V gene. The length of the CDR3 is 18 residues. V trimming: 2 bases; J trimming: 1 base; junction bases outside the gene matches: 12. The CDR3, as DNA: TGTGCCAGCAGTTACGGCACAGGGGGGATTGCGGGGAACACTGAAGCTTTCTTT. Protein: CASSYGTGGIAGNTEAFF.

This chain uses TRBV4-3 with TRBJ1-2; 7 positions agree with TRBD1. J was trimmed by 7 bases and V by 1 base; bases with no gene match: 12. This CDR3 is 16 amino acids long. The germline V gene has CDR1 LGHNA and CDR2 YSLEER. The DNA for the CDR3 is TGCGCCAGCAGCCAAGGTGTGGTGGTAGGGGGCTTTGGCTACACCTTC. It is translated as CASSQGVVVGGFGYTF.